Listed here are 25 T cell receptor beta chains from one sample, sequenced in a study of T cell repertoires in cytomegalovirus infection. TCRdb processed the reads anew with MiXCR; each CDR3 protein has one entry. The table records approximately 600,000 distinct CDR3 sequences, almost 40% of them present only once. Their antigen targets remain unknown. Sequenced here: cultured PBMCs, sampled from culture after CMV antigen stimulation. The origin of the receptors is a human donor in good health (CMV status not recorded). Some clones in this sample may be carry-over from other donors' samples.

The chain uses TRBV7-2 and TRBJ2-3; D remains unclear. The CDR3 has 13 amino acids. Trimming shortened V by 3 bases and J by 4 bases, and 8 bases separated the two germline ends. From germline, CDR1 is SGHTA and CDR2 FQGNSA. CDR3 coding DNA: TGTGCCAGCAGCTTTCAACCGCCAGATACGCAGTATTTT. Its translation is CASSFQPPDTQYF.

The CDR3 loop reads CASSYSGGSNQPQHF. CDR3 coding DNA: TGTGCCAGCAGTTACTCGGGGGGAAGCAATCAGCCCCAGCATTTT. The chain recombines TRBV6-2 or TRBV6-3 with TRBJ1-5; tentative D call: TRBD1 (5 bases). Per the germline V gene, CDR1 is MNHEY and CDR2 is SVGEGT. This CDR3 region has 15 residues. Trimming removed 0 bases at V and 1 base at J, with 7 bases between.

Ten or more counts support this clonotype. The rearrangement uses TRBV7-2 and TRBJ2-5, with D possibly TRBD2 on 5 matching bases. The ends were cut back, 1 base at V and 4 bases at J, with 22 bases in the middle. From germline, CDR1 is SGHTA and CDR2 FQGNSA. CDR3 length: 18 amino acids. CDR3 sequence reads: CASSLGVPGGRMGETQYF. The DNA of the CDR3 is TGTGCCAGCAGCTTAGGAGTGCCTGGCGGGCGGATGGGAGAGACCCAGTACTTC.

The chain couples TRBV12-3 or TRBV12-4 to TRBJ1-3; D call uncertain. The V end lost 6 bases, the J end lost 0 bases, and 9 bases lay between the germline ends. The CDR3 length is 14 residues. The CDR3 here is CASRRTDSGNTIYF. Written as DNA, the CDR3 is TGTGCCAGCAGACGGACGGACTCTGGAAACACCATATATTTT.

This clonotype appeared a few times. The V and J genes are TRBV20-1 and TRBJ2-5; 8 bases map to TRBD2. This CDR3 spans 14 amino acids. Germline V gene data show CDR1 as DFQATT and CDR2 as SNEGSKA (reference sequence). Trimming took 6 bases from V and 4 from J; bases not matched to a gene: 10. The CDR3 nucleotides are TGCAGTGCCCCCGGGACTAGAGAGTCAGAGACCCAGTACTTC. This codes for CSAPGTRESETQYF.

With regard to this clonotype: One end of the junction does not line up with germline, which may come from a read error. The CDR3: CASSLGELYDQYF. DNA of the CDR3: TGTGCCAGCAGCTTAGGGGAGCTATACGATCAGTACTTC. The V call is TRBV11-2, the J call TRBJ2-7; D perhaps matches TRBD2 (5 bases). The CDR3 totals 13 residues. Germline lookup yields CDR1 SGHAT and CDR2 FQNNGV. Filled out from reference TRBV11-2 and TRBJ2-7, the complete variable domain reads EAGVAQSPRYKIIEKRQSVAFWCNPISGHATLYWYQQILGQGPKLLIQFQNNGVVDDSQLPKDRFSAERLKGVDSTLKIQPAKLEDSAVYLCASSLGELYDQYFGPGTRLTVT.

This sequence joins TRBV2 and TRBJ2-3, with a possible D match to TRBD1 (6 bases). Germline CDR1 and CDR2: SNHLY and FYNNEI. The V and J ends lost 7 bases and 0 bases respectively, with 11 bases between them. The CDR3 totals 14 residues. In DNA, the CDR3 is TGTGCCAGCAAAGGGGGTTCTAGCACAGATACGCAGTATTTT. This sequence encodes CASKGGSSTDTQYF.

This clonotype appeared a few times. The rearrangement links TRBV24-1 to TRBJ2-5; D is undetermined. The CDR3 is 12 amino acids. V gave up 2 bases and J gave up 3 bases, with 3 bases separating them. From germline, CDR1 is KGHDR and CDR2 SFDVKD. The CDR3 loop is CATSDYEETQYF. DNA of the CDR3: TGTGCCACCAGTGATTATGAAGAGACCCAGTACTTC.

The gene calls are TRBV4-3 and TRBJ2-3, with 13 bases that match TRBD2. CDR3 length equals 19 residues. CDR1 is LGHNA and CDR2 is YSLEER in the germline V gene. V lost 1 base to trimming and J lost 2 bases; unmatched junction nucleotides: 9. CDR3 region: CASSQGSGLAGVTTDTQYF. The CDR3 nucleotides read TGCGCCAGCAGCCAAGGGTCAGGACTAGCGGGGGTAACCACAGATACGCAGTATTTT.

V gene TRBV20-1 combines with J gene TRBJ2-1; 8 bases line up with TRBD2. V trimming: 3 bases; J trimming: 7 bases; junction bases outside the gene matches: 8. The germline gives CDR1 DFQATT, CDR2 SNEGSKA (reference sequence). This CDR3 is built from 14 residues. The CDR3 bases are TGCAGTGCTAGGTCCGGGGGGGGAGCAAATGAGCAGTTCTTC. This sequence encodes CSARSGGGANEQFF.

This chain links TRBV11-2 with TRBJ2-3; a possible D gene is TRBD1 (6 bases). The CDR3 is 17 amino acids. Germline CDR1 reads SGHAT; CDR2 reads FQNNGV. Trimming pared 5 bases from V and 6 bases from J, leaving 24 bases between. CDR3 bases: TGTGCCAGCAGCCCTCTTCGCAGGGGCAAGAAGGGTGATACGCAGTATTTT. Translating gives CASSPLRRGKKGDTQYF.

The rearrangement joins TRBV6-5 to TRBJ2-7; TRBD1 matches at 8 bases. J gave up 5 bases and V 0 bases, and 6 bases lay outside the gene matches. The CDR3 sequence is 15 residues long. Germline CDR1 reads MNHEY; CDR2 reads SVGAGI. In nucleotides, the CDR3 is TGTGCCAGCAGTTACTCGACCCAGGGGGCCCACGAGCAGTACTTC. Translating gives CASSYSTQGAHEQYF.

This clonotype was seen more than once but under ten times. V usage is TRBV20-1 and J usage is TRBJ1-3; D not certain. The CDR3 consists of 16 residues. The V gene lost 0 bases and the J gene lost 0 bases, with 12 bases spanning the gap. Germline lookup yields CDR1 DFQATT and CDR2 SNEGSKA (reference sequence). The CDR3 sequence: CSARDRSGSSGNTIYF. CDR3 bases: TGCAGTGCTAGAGATCGGAGCGGGAGCTCTGGAAACACCATATATTTT.

The CDR3 sequence is CASSRQGGDTQYF. CDR3 sequence (DNA): TGTGCCAGCAGTCGACAGGGTGGAGATACGCAGTATTTT. The V and J genes are TRBV2 and TRBJ2-3; TRBD1 matches at 7 bases. The CDR3 is 13 amino acids. Unmatched junction bases numbered 4, after V lost 5 bases and J lost 5 bases. Germline V gene lookup returns CDR1 SNHLY and CDR2 FYNNEI.

This chain joins TRBV18 and TRBJ2-5, with 8 bases identical to TRBD2. This CDR3 region has 14 residues. Germline V gene data show CDR1 as KGHSH and CDR2 as LQKENI. The trim removed 3 bases at V and 3 bases at J, leaving 3 bases unmatched. The CDR3 nucleotides read TGTGCCAGCTCACCCGGGGGGGCCGAAGAGACCCAGTACTTC. Translating it yields CASSPGGAEETQYF.

V gene TRBV29-1 combines with J gene TRBJ1-3; weak D call: TRBD1 (6 bases). V gave up 3 bases and J gave up 4 bases, with 13 bases separating them. This CDR3 has 14 residues. From germline, CDR1 is SQVTM and CDR2 ANQGSEA. CDR3: CSVDSGQKGNTIYF. The CDR3 bases are TGCAGCGTTGACTCAGGACAGAAAGGAAACACCATATATTTT.

The CDR3 sequence: CATSVGIDAEQFF. CDR3 sequence (DNA): TGTGCCACCAGCGTAGGTATTGATGCTGAGCAGTTCTTC. The V call is TRBV15, the J call TRBJ2-1; D is ambiguous. V lost 5 bases to trimming and J lost 9 bases, with 14 bases between them. The CDR3 contains 13 residues. Germline V CDR1 and CDR2: LNHNV, YYDKDF (reference sequence).

This chain joins TRBV7-2 and TRBJ1-1, with D maybe TRBD1 (6 bases). Germline V gene data show CDR1 as SGHTA and CDR2 as FQGNSA. V lost 6 bases and J 1 base, leaving 9 bases between the germline ends. The CDR3 extends over 13 amino acids. CDR3 protein: CASRLQGNTEAFF. CDR3 coding DNA: TGTGCCAGCAGATTACAGGGGAACACTGAAGCTTTCTTT. The whole variable domain, filled in from reference TRBV7-2 and TRBJ1-1, reads GAGVSQSPSNKVTEKGKDVELRCDPISGHTALYWYRQSLGQGLEFLIYFQGNSAPDKSGLPSDRFSAERTGGSVSTLTIQRTQQEDSAVYLCASRLQGNTEAFFGQGTRLTVV.

The chain is built from TRBV7-3 and TRBJ2-1; TRBD2 agrees at 8 bases. Trimming took 5 bases from V and 6 from J; bases not matched to a gene: 6. This CDR3 spans 14 amino acids. Germline V gene lookup returns CDR1 SGHTA and CDR2 FQGTGA. The CDR3 loop reads CASSHGGAVNEQFF. The CDR3, as DNA: TGTGCCAGCAGCCACGGGGGGGCCGTCAATGAGCAGTTCTTC.

This clonotype was counted between two and nine times. The chain has TRBV19 and TRBJ1-5; D unclear. The CDR3 contains 15 residues. Deletions cut 3 bases from V and 7 bases from J, with 16 bases between. The V gene's germline CDR1 is LNHDA and CDR2 SQIVND (reference sequence). DNA of the CDR3: TGTGCCAGTAGTATCACCTTCGGGTCGCAACAGCCCCAGCATTTT. Translating it yields CASSITFGSQQPQHF.

This clonotype was recorded many times. This chain joins TRBV7-2 and TRBJ2-7; no definite D call. CDR3 size: 12 residues. V lost 5 bases, J lost 0 bases, and 5 bases lay in between. Germline loops: CDR1 SGHTA, CDR2 FQGNSA. CDR3 sequence (DNA): TGTGCCAGCAGCCTTTACTCCTACGAGCAGTACTTC. Encoded protein: CASSLYSYEQYF. The whole variable domain, filled in from reference TRBV7-2 and TRBJ2-7, reads GAGVSQSPSNKVTEKGKDVELRCDPISGHTALYWYRQSLGQGLEFLIYFQGNSAPDKSGLPSDRFSAERTGGSVSTLTIQRTQQEDSAVYLCASSLYSYEQYFGPGTRLTVT.

The V and J genes are TRBV10-3 and TRBJ2-7, with 7 bases lining up with TRBD1. CDR1 and CDR2 (germline): ENHRY, SYGVKD. The CDR3 is made up of 12 amino acids. V lost 11 bases and J lost 2; bases outside the gene matches: 6. This chain's CDR3 is CAVRGTAYEQYF. CDR3 nucleotide sequence: TGTGCCGTGAGGGGGACAGCCTACGAGCAGTACTTC.

The chain uses TRBV6-5 and TRBJ2-1; 7 positions agree with TRBD1. The CDR3 totals 17 residues. Germline loops: CDR1 MNHEY, CDR2 SVGAGI. V lost 2 bases to trimming and J lost 0 bases; unmatched junction nucleotides: 7. The CDR3 region has the DNA TGTGCCAGCAGTTACCTATCCGGGACAGACTCCTACAATGAGCAGTTCTTC. Translated, it gives CASSYLSGTDSYNEQFF.

This clonotype was observed a few times. V is TRBV7-8 and J is TRBJ2-2; the match to TRBD1 covers 7 bases. The V gene's germline CDR1 is SGHVS and CDR2 FQNEAQ. After removal of 1 base from V and 6 bases from J, the junction contained 8 bases not matched to a gene. There are 16 residues in the CDR3. The CDR3 spells CASSLEGGGFPGELFF. The CDR3, as DNA: TGTGCCAGCAGCTTAGAAGGGGGCGGGTTCCCCGGGGAGCTGTTTTTT.

This clonotype was observed many times. The CDR3 DNA is TGTGCCAGCAGCTTAGGTCCAGGGAGGGAAGAGACCCAGTACTTC. This codes for CASSLGPGREETQYF. This chain joins TRBV7-2 and TRBJ2-5, with TRBD2 matching over 7 bases. Germline lookup yields CDR1 SGHTA and CDR2 FQGNSA. This CDR3 spans 15 amino acids. Losses at the gene ends were 1 base for V and 3 bases for J; bases not matched to a gene: 5.